The TCR beta chain under discussion was sequenced for a study of T cell responses to AZD1222 COVID-19 vaccine. Study in general: Researchers grouped second doses given at about 4 or about 12 weeks into one pool.

V was clipped by 8 bases and J by 0 bases, with 25 bases between them. The CDR3 has 18 residues. From germline, CDR1 is MNHEY and CDR2 SMNVEV (reference sequence). The repertoire was sequenced with immunoSEQ multiplex PCR; TCRdb's copy has only in-frame clones and lacks some. The data contain around 130,000 clones, approximately 85% of them seen just once; the ten biggest clones take up approximately 1.5%. The chain is built from TRBV27 and TRBJ1-2, with D possibly matching TRBD1 (6 bases). The TCR originated in an adult in good health. The starting material was peripheral blood, obtained on day 0 of AZD1222 vaccination. The CDR3 DNA sequence: TGTGCCAGCGGCTCCCAAAAAACGAGGGGGTTGTCTAACTATGGCTACACCTTC. Translating it yields CASGSQKTRGLSNYGYTF.